This entry concerns a single T cell receptor beta chain. From germline, CDR1 is LGHDT and CDR2 YNNKEL (reference sequence). V lost 5 bases and J lost 5; bases outside the gene matches: 13. The CDR3 extends over 17 amino acids. This sample is part of a study of blood T cell repertoires in COVID-19. In the authors' methods: It was from reference gene primer amplification that nucleated cell counts were estimated. Profiling relied on immunoSEQ multiplex PCR, and the TCRdb table lists in-frame clones only, not all of them. V and J calls plus clone size are reproduced from that table; the DNA served to infer D and trimming. The repertoire consists of approximately 170,000 clones, with about 86% occurring once and the leading ten covering about 10%.

This clonotype was sampled from a woman aged 55-70 years with COVID-19, enrolled during active disease. This rearrangement joins TRBV3-1 (or the pseudogene TRBV3-2) to TRBJ2-1, with 9 nucleotides matching TRBD2. The sample comprised peripheral blood. Written as DNA, the CDR3 is TGTGCCAGCAGCTTACGTTCTCCGGGACTAGCCCACAATGAGCAGTTCTTC. Amino acids: CASSLRSPGLAHNEQFF.